This TCR beta chain was documented in a study of control samples from healthy donors and cancer patients. The CDR3 contains 16 residues. The data were produced by immunoSEQ multiplex PCR, yet TCRdb's version contains in-frame clones alone and is incomplete. The table has 150,000 or so clones, about 86% seen once; the top ten hold over 4%. The sample taken for sequencing was blood. The clonotype comes from a woman aged 30 to 39 in good health. The V call is TRBV21-1, the J call TRBJ1-1; the table names TRBD1, a call not compared with the DNA. TRBV21-1 constitutes a pseudogene. The CDR3 loop reads CASSKVGTGRNTEAFF. The CDR3 DNA reads as TGTGCCAGCAGCAAAGTGGGTACAGGGAGGAACACTGAAGCTTTCTTT.